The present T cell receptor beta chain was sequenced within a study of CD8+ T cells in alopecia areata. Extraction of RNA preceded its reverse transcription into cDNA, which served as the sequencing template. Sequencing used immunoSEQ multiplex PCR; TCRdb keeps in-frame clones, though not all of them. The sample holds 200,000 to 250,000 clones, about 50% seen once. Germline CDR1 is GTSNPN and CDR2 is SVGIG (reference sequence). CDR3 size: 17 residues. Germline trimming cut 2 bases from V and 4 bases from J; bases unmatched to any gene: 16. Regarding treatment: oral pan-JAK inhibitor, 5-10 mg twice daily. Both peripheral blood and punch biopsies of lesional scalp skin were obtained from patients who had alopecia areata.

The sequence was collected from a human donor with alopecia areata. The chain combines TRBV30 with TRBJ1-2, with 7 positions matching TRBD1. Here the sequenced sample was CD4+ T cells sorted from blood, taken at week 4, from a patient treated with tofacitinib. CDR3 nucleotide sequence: TGTGCCTGGAGTTCCGACCCAGACAGGGCGCTATCCTATGGCTACACCTTC. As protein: CAWSSDPDRALSYGYTF. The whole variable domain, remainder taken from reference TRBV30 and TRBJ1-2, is SQTIHQWPATLVQPVGSPLSLECTVEGTSNPNLYWYRQAAGRGLQLLFYSVGIGQISSEVPQNLSASRPQDRQFILSSKKLLLSDSGFYLCAWSSDPDRALSYGYTFGSGTRLTVV.